The T cell receptor beta chain under discussion was sequenced for a study of patients and donors after allogeneic stem cell transplantation. Trimming shortened V by 1 base and J by 0 bases, and 17 bases separated the two germline ends. Germline V gene lookup returns CDR1 SGHDN and CDR2 FVKESK. The CDR3 runs 18 residues. TCRdb itself ran the RT-PCR reads through MiXCR, one entry per CDR3 protein. This sample has some 960,000 distinct CDR3 sequences, with more than 15% found just once. Sequencing was done on a sample of blood, either unsorted or a sorted T cell fraction (not recorded which). The receptor was isolated from a human donor who was either an allogeneic HSCT recipient or a stem cell or donor lymphocyte infusion donor (not recorded which). It is not recorded whose cells these are; they may come from a transplant donor. The chain joins TRBV14 to TRBJ2-3; D is perhaps TRBD2 (6 bases). Written as DNA, the CDR3 is TGTGCCAGCAGCCAAGGTCACCGGTGGGGGAGGAGCACAGATACGCAGTATTTT. Encoded protein: CASSQGHRWGRSTDTQYF.